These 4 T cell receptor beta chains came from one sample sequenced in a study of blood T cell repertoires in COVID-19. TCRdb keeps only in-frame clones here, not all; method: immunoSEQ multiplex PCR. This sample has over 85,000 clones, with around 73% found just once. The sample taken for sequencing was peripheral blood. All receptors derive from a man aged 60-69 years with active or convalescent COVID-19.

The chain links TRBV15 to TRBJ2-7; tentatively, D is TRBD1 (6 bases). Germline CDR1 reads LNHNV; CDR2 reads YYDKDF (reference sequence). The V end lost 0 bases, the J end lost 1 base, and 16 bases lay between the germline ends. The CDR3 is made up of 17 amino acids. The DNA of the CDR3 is TGTGCCACCAGCAGAGATACAGGGACGGCGTATTCCTACGAGCAGTACTTC. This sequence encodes CATSRDTGTAYSYEQYF.

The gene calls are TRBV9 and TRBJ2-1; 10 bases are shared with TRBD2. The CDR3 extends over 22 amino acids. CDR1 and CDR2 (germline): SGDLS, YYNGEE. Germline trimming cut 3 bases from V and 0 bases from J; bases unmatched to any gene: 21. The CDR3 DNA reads TGTGCCAGCAGCGCAATCGGGCCTTCGAGCGGGAGGGCCAGGTCCTCCTACAATGAGCAGTTCTTC. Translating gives CASSAIGPSSGRARSSYNEQFF.

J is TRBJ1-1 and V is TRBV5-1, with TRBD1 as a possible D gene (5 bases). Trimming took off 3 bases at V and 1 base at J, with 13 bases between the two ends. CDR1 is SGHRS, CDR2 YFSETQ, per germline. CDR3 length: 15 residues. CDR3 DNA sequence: TGCGCCAGCAGCTCGGCAGGGTTGAGGAACACTGAAGCTTTCTTT. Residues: CASSSAGLRNTEAFF.

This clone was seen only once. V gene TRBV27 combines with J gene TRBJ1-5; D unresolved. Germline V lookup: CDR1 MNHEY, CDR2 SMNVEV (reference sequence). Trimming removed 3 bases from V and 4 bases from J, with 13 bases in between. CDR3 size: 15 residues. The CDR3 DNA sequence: TGTGCCAGCAGTTTCTCGGGGTTCGGGAATCAGCCCCAGCATTTT. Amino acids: CASSFSGFGNQPQHF.